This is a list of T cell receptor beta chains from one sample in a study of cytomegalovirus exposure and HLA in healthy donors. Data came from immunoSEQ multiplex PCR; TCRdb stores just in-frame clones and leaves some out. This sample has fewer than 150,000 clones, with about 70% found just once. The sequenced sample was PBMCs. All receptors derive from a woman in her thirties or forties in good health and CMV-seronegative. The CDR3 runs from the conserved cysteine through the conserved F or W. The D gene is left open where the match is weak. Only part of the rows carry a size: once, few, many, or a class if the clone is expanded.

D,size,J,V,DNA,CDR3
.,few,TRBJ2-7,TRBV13,TGTGCCAGCAGGCGAGGGCTTTCTAGCTCCTACGAGCAGTACTTC,CASRRGLSSSYEQYF
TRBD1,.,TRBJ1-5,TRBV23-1,TGCGCCAGCAGTCAACCCAGGACAGGGCAGAATCAGCCCCAGCATTTT,CASSQPRTGQNQPQHF
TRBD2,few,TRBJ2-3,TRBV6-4,TGTGCCAGCAGTGGAAGTAGCGGGGGGGCAGATACGCAGTATTTT,CASSGSSGGADTQYF
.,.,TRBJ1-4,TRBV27,TGTGCCAGCAGTTTGGTCCCTCGGGGTACGAATGAAAAACTGTTTTTT,CASSLVPRGTNEKLFF
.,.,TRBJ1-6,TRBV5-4,TGTGCCAGCAGCTTTGCGTCCTATAATTCACCCCTCCACTTT,CASSFASYNSPLHF
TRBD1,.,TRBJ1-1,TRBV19,TGTGCCAGTCGATGGGGTACAGGGGCCCTGAACACTGAAGCTTTCTTT,CASRWGTGALNTEAFF
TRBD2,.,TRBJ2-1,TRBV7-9,TGTTCCAGCAGCCCCCCCGGGACTAGCGGTTACAATGAGCAGTTCTTC,CSSSPPGTSGYNEQFF
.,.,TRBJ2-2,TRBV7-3,TGTGCCAGCAGCAGGCAGGCGACCGGGGAGCTGTTTTTT,CASSRQATGELFF
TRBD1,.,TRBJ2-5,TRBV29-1,TGCAGCGGCAGTGGGACAGCTCAAGAGACCCAGTACTTC,CSGSGTAQETQYF
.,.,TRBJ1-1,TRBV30,TGTGCCTGTGCTGGGGGGACTGAAGCTTTCTTT,CACAGGTEAFF
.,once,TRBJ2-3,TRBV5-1,TGCGCCAGCAGCCGACAGGTTGAATCGGATACGCAGTATTTT,CASSRQVESDTQYF
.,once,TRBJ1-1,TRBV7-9,TGTTCCAGCAGTCTACCGGCGGGTCCCTCGAACACTGAAGCTTTCTTT,CSSSLPAGPSNTEAFF
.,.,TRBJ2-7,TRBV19,TGTGCCAGTAGTACGACACAGGGAGCCGGGTCTAGGGAGCAGTACTTC,CASSTTQGAGSREQYF
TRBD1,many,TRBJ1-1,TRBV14,TGTGCCAGCAGCCCACGGACAGGATGGGACACTGAAGCTTTCTTT,CASSPRTGWDTEAFF
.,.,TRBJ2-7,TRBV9,TGTGCCAGCAGCGTGGGGGCGACAGGACACTCCTACGAGCAGTACTTC,CASSVGATGHSYEQYF
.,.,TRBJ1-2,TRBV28,TGTGCCAGCAGCCCCTCCCCCTCTGACAGGCTGGGCTACACCTTC,CASSPSPSDRLGYTF
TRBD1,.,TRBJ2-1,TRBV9,TGTGCCAGCAGCGTAGCCGGGACAGGGCCCTACAATGAGCAGTTCTTC,CASSVAGTGPYNEQFF
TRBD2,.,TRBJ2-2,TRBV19,TGTGCCAGTAGTATACGACTAGCGGGAGCCGTGAACACCGGGGAGCTGTTTTTT,CASSIRLAGAVNTGELFF
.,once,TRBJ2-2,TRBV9,TGTGCCAGCAGCGTAGAGCTGACACAGTACACCGGGGAGCTGTTTTTT,CASSVELTQYTGELFF
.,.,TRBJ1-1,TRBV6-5,TGTGCCGGCAGTTACTCAGGCTGGGAAGGGGGCACTGAAGCTTTCTTT,CAGSYSGWEGGTEAFF
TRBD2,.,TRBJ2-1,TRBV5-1,TGCGCCAGCAGTCCCCCCAAAGACATAGCGGGGACCTACAATGAGCAGTTCTTC,CASSPPKDIAGTYNEQFF
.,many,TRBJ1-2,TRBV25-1,TGTGCCAGCAGGAGAACGGGAAGCTATGGCTACACCTTC,CASRRTGSYGYTF
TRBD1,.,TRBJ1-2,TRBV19,TGTGCCAGTAGCCAAGACAGGGCCCTAAATGGCTACACCTTC,CASSQDRALNGYTF
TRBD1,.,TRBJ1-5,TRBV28,TGTGCCAGTACAGGGGGCGAGAAAGATCAGCCCCAGCATTTT,CASTGGEKDQPQHF
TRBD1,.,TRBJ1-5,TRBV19,TGTGCCAGTAGTCTAAACGGACAGGGGGCTGGGCAGCCCCAGCATTTT,CASSLNGQGAGQPQHF
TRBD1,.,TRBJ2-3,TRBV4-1,TGCGCCAGCAGCCCAACCGGACAGGCCAGACCTTCATCTAGCACAGATACGCAGTATTTT,CASSPTGQARPSSSTDTQYF
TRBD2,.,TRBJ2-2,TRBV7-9,TGTGCCAGCAGCCTCACGGGACTAGCGGGAGTCAGTAGGACCGGGGAGCTGTTTTTT,CASSLTGLAGVSRTGELFF
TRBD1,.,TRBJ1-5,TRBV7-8,TGTGCCAGCAGCTTGGCCGGGACAGCCTATCAGCCCCAGCATTTT,CASSLAGTAYQPQHF
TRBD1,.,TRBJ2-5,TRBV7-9,TGTGCCAGCAGCCCCCCCGGGACAGGGATCGAGACCCAGTACTTC,CASSPPGTGIETQYF
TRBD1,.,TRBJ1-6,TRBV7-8,TGTGCCAGCAGCTCGTCCCGGGACAGGGTCGTCTATAATTCACCCCTCCACTTT,CASSSSRDRVVYNSPLHF
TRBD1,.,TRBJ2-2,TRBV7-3,TGTGCCAGCAGCTTGGGACAGGGAAGCGGGGAGCTGTTTTTT,CASSLGQGSGELFF
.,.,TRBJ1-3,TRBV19,TGTGCCAGTAGTATTGGACAGTCCTCCTCTGGAAACACCATATATTTT,CASSIGQSSSGNTIYF
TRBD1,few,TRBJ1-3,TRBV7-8,TGTGCCAGCAGCCGACCAGGGGGCTCTGGAAACACCATATATTTT,CASSRPGGSGNTIYF
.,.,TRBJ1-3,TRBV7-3,TGTGCCAGCAGCTTAATAGGTATCCGGAGTTTTGGAAACACCATATATTTT,CASSLIGIRSFGNTIYF
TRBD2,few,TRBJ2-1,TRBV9,TGTGCCAGCAGCCTGACGGGACTAGCGGGAGGGGGTATCTCCTACAATGAGCAGTTCTTC,CASSLTGLAGGGISYNEQFF
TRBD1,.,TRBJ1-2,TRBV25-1,TGTGCCAGCAGTGAAGGGACAGCATATGGCTACACCTTC,CASSEGTAYGYTF
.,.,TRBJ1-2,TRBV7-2,TGTGCCAGCAGCTTAGACGCAGCGGTTAGGTATGGCTACACCTTC,CASSLDAAVRYGYTF
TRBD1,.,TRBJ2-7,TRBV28,TGTGCCAGCCGGAACCCACAAGGACAGGGATACTACGAGCAGTACTTC,CASRNPQGQGYYEQYF
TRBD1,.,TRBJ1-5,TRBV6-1,TGTGCCAGCAGTCGGACAGGCCGTTATCAGCCCCAGCATTTT,CASSRTGRYQPQHF
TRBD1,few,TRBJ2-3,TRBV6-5,TGTGCCAGCAGTAAGGGACAGGATCCAAAGGCGCAGTATTTT,CASSKGQDPKAQYF
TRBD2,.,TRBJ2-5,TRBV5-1,TGCGCCAGCAGCTTGAGGTCGGGAGGGGAAGAGACCCAGTACTTC,CASSLRSGGEETQYF
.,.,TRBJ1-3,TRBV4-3,TGCGCCAGCAGCCAAGGGTTTATGGCGACGGGGGGAAACACCATATATTTT,CASSQGFMATGGNTIYF
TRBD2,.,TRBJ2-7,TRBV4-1,TGCGCCAGCAGCCAAGAGGGACCTAGCGGGGGGGACGAGCAGTACTTC,CASSQEGPSGGDEQYF
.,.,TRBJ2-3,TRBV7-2,TGTGCCAGCAGCCCCAGACTAGTTGGGCGGGCAGATACGCAGTATTTT,CASSPRLVGRADTQYF
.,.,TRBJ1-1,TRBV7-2,TGTGCCAGCAGCCGTCGGTACGCGAACACTGAAGCTTTCTTT,CASSRRYANTEAFF
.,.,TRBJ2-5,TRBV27,TGTGCCAGCAGTCCGACCCGACTCCAAGAGACCCAGTACTTC,CASSPTRLQETQYF
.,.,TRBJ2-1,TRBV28,TGTGCCAGCAGGACTCCTCAGATAGAGGGAAATGAGCAGTTCTTC,CASRTPQIEGNEQFF
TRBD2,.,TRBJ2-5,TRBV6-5,TGTGCCAGCAGTTACTCGGCTAGCGGGAGACAAGAGACCCAGTACTTC,CASSYSASGRQETQYF
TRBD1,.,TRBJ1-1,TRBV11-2,TGTGCCAGCAGCTGGGGGGTCGGTCAGGGGGCCGACACTGAAGCTTTCTTT,CASSWGVGQGADTEAFF
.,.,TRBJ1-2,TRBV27,TGTGCCAGCAGTTTCCCCTGGGGCGGTGGCTACACCTTC,CASSFPWGGGYTF
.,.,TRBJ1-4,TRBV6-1,TGTGCCAGCACTGGACAGATTAATGAAAAACTGTTTTTT,CASTGQINEKLFF
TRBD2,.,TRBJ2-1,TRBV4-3,TGCGCCAGCAGCCAAGATGCGGGGGGGTCAAATGAGCAGTTCTTC,CASSQDAGGSNEQFF
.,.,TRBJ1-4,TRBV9,TGTGCCAGCAGCGTAGGCCTCTACCCTGGGGGCCCAACTAATGAAAAACTGTTTTTT,CASSVGLYPGGPTNEKLFF
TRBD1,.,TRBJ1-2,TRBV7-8,TGTGCCAGCAGCTTAGATGCAGGGGGCGGGTATGGCTACACCTTC,CASSLDAGGGYGYTF
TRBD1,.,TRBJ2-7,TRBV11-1,TGTGCCAGCAGCGATCGACCGTACAGGGGGCCCGAGCAGTACTTC,CASSDRPYRGPEQYF
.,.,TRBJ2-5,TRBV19,TGTGCCAGTAAGGAGGGGGCCGGGGAGACCCAGTACTTC,CASKEGAGETQYF
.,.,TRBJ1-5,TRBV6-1,TGTGCCAGCAGTGACCAGGGCTTCGATCAGCCCCAGCATTTT,CASSDQGFDQPQHF
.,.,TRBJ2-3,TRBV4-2,TGTGCCAGCAGCCGGGACAGCGGGAGAACAGATACGCAGTATTTT,CASSRDSGRTDTQYF
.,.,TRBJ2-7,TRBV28,TGTGCCAGCAGTGCGACGGGACTGAGCTACGAGCAGTACTTC,CASSATGLSYEQYF
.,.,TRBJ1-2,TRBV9,TGTGCCGGCAGCGTAGGATCGACAGTTTCTAACTATGGCTACACCTTC,CAGSVGSTVSNYGYTF